This entry lists 29 T cell receptor beta chains sequenced from one sample in a study of PD-L1 blockade in urothelial cancer. The table came from immunoSEQ multiplex PCR; TCRdb's copy has only in-frame clones and leaves some out. The profile shows some 19,000 clones, about 85% of them singletons. The sample's time point: peripheral blood 6 weeks after treatment start. This specimen was PBMCs, taken around atezolizumab (anti-PD-L1) treatment. Receptors originate from a man aged 45 to 65 with urothelial cancer.

The chain joins TRBV19 to TRBJ2-3; TRBD2 matches 11 bases. Germline CDR1 is LNHDA and CDR2 is SQIVND (reference sequence). There are 18 residues in the CDR3. J gave up 4 bases and V 3 bases, and 12 bases lay outside the gene matches. The CDR3 DNA sequence: TGTGCCAGTAGTATTCCCCTCCCTAGCGGGAGGATGGCAGATACGCAGTATTTT. The encoded protein is CASSIPLPSGRMADTQYF.

The chain uses TRBV9 and TRBJ2-3; TRBD2 matches at 7 bases. CDR3 length: 15 residues. The germline V gene encodes CDR1 SGDLS and CDR2 YYNGEE. Trimming cost V 7 bases and J 3 bases; bases outside gene matches: 11. In DNA form, the CDR3 reads TGTGCCAGCGGAGCGATAGCGGGTGGGACAGATACGCAGTATTTT. The encoded protein is CASGAIAGGTDTQYF.

The rearrangement joins TRBV2 to TRBJ2-7, with 8 bases identical to TRBD1. The germline gives CDR1 SNHLY, CDR2 FYNNEI. This CDR3 is 16 amino acids long. With 4 bases clipped from V and 3 bases from J, the junction kept 11 bases outside the gene matches. The CDR3 DNA follows: TGTGCCAGCAGTGTGAAGCGGACAGGGAAAAACTACGAGCAGTACTTC. Translating it yields CASSVKRTGKNYEQYF.

This chain links TRBV5-1 with TRBJ2-1; perhaps TRBD2 as D (5 bases). This CDR3 has 14 residues. CDR1 and CDR2 (germline): SGHRS, YFSETQ. V was clipped by 0 bases and J by 6 bases, with 10 bases between them. CDR3 protein: CASSLVLVGNEQFF. The DNA for the CDR3 is TGCGCCAGCAGCTTGGTACTAGTCGGCAATGAGCAGTTCTTC.

This clone counts as medium-sized (0.01 to 0.1%). The genes are TRBV6-5 and TRBJ2-7; TRBD1 agrees at 8 bases. This CDR3 has 13 residues. The V segment lost 6 bases and the J segment 7 bases; nucleotides outside the gene matches: 8. Germline CDR1 and CDR2: MNHEY and SVGAGI. CDR3 amino acids: CASSPGTGYEQYV. The CDR3 bases are TGTGCCAGCAGCCCCGGGACAGGATATGAGCAGTACGTC.

The chain combines TRBV10-3 with TRBJ2-7; TRBD2 matches at 7 bases. Trimming at V came to 10 bases and at J to 6 bases, leaving 9 bases not matched to a gene. The V gene's germline CDR1 is ENHRY and CDR2 SYGVKD. The CDR3 is made up of 12 amino acids. CDR3 nucleotides: TGTGCCACCGGGGAGGGAATGGGCGAGCAGTACGTC. It translates to CATGEGMGEQYV.

V usage is TRBV14 and J usage is TRBJ1-1; D is undetermined. V lost 0 bases to trimming and J lost 5 bases, with 16 bases between them. The CDR3 runs to 16 residues. Per the germline V gene, CDR1 is SGHDN and CDR2 is FVKESK. CDR3 sequence reads: CASSQEWSTRETEAFF. For the CDR3, the DNA is TGTGCCAGCAGCCAAGAATGGAGCACACGAGAGACTGAAGCTTTCTTT.

The chain links TRBV5-1 to TRBJ2-7; D perhaps matches TRBD2 (6 bases). The CDR3 extends over 14 amino acids. Trimming pared 6 bases from V and 0 bases from J, leaving 13 bases between. Germline CDR1 SGHRS, CDR2 YFSETQ. The CDR3 sequence is CASKTAAGSYEQYF. Here the CDR3 DNA reads TGCGCCAGCAAGACTGCAGCGGGCTCCTACGAGCAGTACTTC.

The gene calls are TRBV5-1 and TRBJ2-7; D might be TRBD1 (5 bases). Trimming took off 4 bases at V and 3 bases at J, with 8 bases between the two ends. Germline assignment: CDR1 SGHRS and CDR2 YFSETQ. The CDR3 loop spans 12 amino acids. In DNA form, the CDR3 reads TGCGCCAGCAGCGGGCAGGGCTACGAGCAGTACTTC. Its translation is CASSGQGYEQYF. Variable domain in full (rest from reference TRBV5-1 and TRBJ2-7): KAGVTQTPRYLIKTRGQQVTLSCSPISGHRSVSWYQQTPGQGLQFLFEYFSETQRNKGNFPGRFSGRQFSNSRSEMNVSTLELGDSALYLCASSGQGYEQYFGPGTRLTVT.

The rearrangement joins TRBV5-4 to TRBJ2-1, with D uncertain. Trimming cost V 4 bases and J 5 bases, with 7 bases left between them. This CDR3 has 12 amino acids. Germline CDR1 is SGHNT and CDR2 is YYREEE (reference sequence). The CDR3 coding sequence is TGTGCCAGCAGCCCCCGAGACAATGAGCAGTTCTTC. Its protein product is CASSPRDNEQFF.

The chain links TRBV5-1 to TRBJ2-7; TRBD1 aligns across 12 bases. With V trimmed by 0 bases and J by 5 bases, 3 bases remained unmatched. The CDR3 length is 15 residues. Germline V gene sequence: CDR1 SGHRS, CDR2 YFSETQ. This CDR3 is CASSLGDRGLNEQYF. CDR3 DNA: TGCGCCAGCAGCTTGGGGGACAGGGGGCTAAACGAGCAGTACTTC.

This clone was counted a single time. The chain has TRBV5-1 and TRBJ2-6; TRBD1 aligns across 8 bases. With V trimmed by 4 bases and J by 4 bases, 4 bases remained unmatched. Germline V lookup: CDR1 SGHRS, CDR2 YFSETQ. This CDR3 has 15 amino acids. DNA for the CDR3: TGCGCCAGCAGCGTGACAGGGGAAGGGGCCAACGTCCTGACTTTC. This encodes CASSVTGEGANVLTF.

The rearrangement links TRBV2 to TRBJ2-5; 13 bases line up with TRBD2. The germline V gene encodes CDR1 SNHLY and CDR2 FYNNEI. Trimming took 6 bases from V and 3 from J; bases not matched to a gene: 10. This CDR3 spans 17 amino acids. The DNA for the CDR3 is TGTGCCAGCAGCATGACTAGCGGGAGGTCCTATAAAGAGACCCAGTACTTC. Residues: CASSMTSGRSYKETQYF.

The chain uses TRBV11-1 and TRBJ2-5; 7 bases are a match to TRBD2. Per germline, CDR1 SGHAT and CDR2 FQDESV (reference sequence). The CDR3 contains 13 residues. V shed 6 bases and J 5 bases; nucleotides not matched to a gene: 6. In nucleotides, the CDR3 is TGTGCCAGCAGTCGGACTAGGTTGGAGACCCAGTACTTC. This gives the protein CASSRTRLETQYF.

This rearrangement joins TRBV19 to TRBJ2-5; 8 bases fit TRBD2. V gave up 9 bases and J gave up 5 bases; unmatched junction bases: 14. Germline CDR1 is LNHDA and CDR2 is SQIVND (reference sequence). There are 15 residues in the CDR3. The CDR3 nucleotides are TGTGCCAGCAATCTGGCCGGGGGGGCCGGGGAGACCCAGTACTTC. It encodes CASNLAGGAGETQYF.

This clone came up a few times. This chain links TRBV5-1 with TRBJ2-1, with TRBD1 matching over 9 bases. The V segment lost 0 bases and the J segment 1 base; nucleotides outside the gene matches: 2. CDR1 and CDR2 (germline): SGHRS, YFSETQ. This CDR3 comprises 16 residues. CDR3 residues: CASSLVTGGSYNEQFF. The CDR3 coding sequence is TGCGCCAGCAGCTTGGTGACAGGGGGTTCCTACAATGAGCAGTTCTTC.

The chain joins TRBV27 to TRBJ1-1; D is perhaps TRBD1 (5 bases). V lost 8 bases, J lost 1 base, and 17 bases lay in between. This CDR3 has 15 amino acids. Germline values: CDR1 MNHEY, CDR2 SMNVEV (reference sequence). The CDR3, as DNA: TGTGCCAGCCACTCGGGGGGGAGAGGGAACACTGAAGCTTTCTTT. Translated, it gives CASHSGGRGNTEAFF.

The rearrangement links TRBV19 to TRBJ1-2, with a possible D match to TRBD1 (6 bases). This CDR3 spans 17 amino acids. Germline V gives CDR1 LNHDA, CDR2 SQIVND (reference sequence). Between the trimmed V and J ends, which lost 0 bases and 1 base, there was a span of 15 bases. DNA of the CDR3: TGTGCCAGTAGTATAGATCGCACAGGGATAGTTAACTATGGCTACACCTTC. It yields the protein CASSIDRTGIVNYGYTF. The full variable domain, with the rest looked up from reference TRBV19 and TRBJ1-2, is DGGITQSPKYLFRKEGQNVTLSCEQNLNHDAMYWYRQDPGQGLRLIYYSQIVNDFQKGDIAEGYSVSREKKESFPLTVTSAQKNPTAFYLCASSIDRTGIVNYGYTFGSGTRLTVV.

The chain has TRBV18 and TRBJ1-2; 8 bases fit TRBD1. Germline V gene data show CDR1 as KGHSH and CDR2 as LQKENI. This CDR3 comprises 17 residues. The V gene end was trimmed by 0 bases and the J gene end by 5 bases; junction bases not matched to a gene: 11. CDR3 coding DNA: TGTGCCAGCTCACCACCGGTCATTCCCAGGGGGCAATATGGCTACACCTTC. Translating gives CASSPPVIPRGQYGYTF.

V usage is TRBV4-1 and J usage is TRBJ1-3; D gene unclear. CDR1 and CDR2 from the germline V gene are MGHRA and YSYEKL. CDR3 size: 12 residues. The V and J ends lost 4 bases and 4 bases respectively, with 5 bases between them. CDR3 residues: CASSLEGNTIYF. Written as DNA, the CDR3 is TGCGCCAGCAGCCTTGAGGGAAACACCATATATTTT.

This chain's CDR3 is CASSPGESPNTGELFF. The CDR3, as DNA: TGCGCCAGCAGTCCGGGGGAATCCCCGAACACCGGGGAGCTGTTTTTT. The J gene is TRBJ2-2, the V gene TRBV5-1, with D perhaps TRBD2 (6 bases). The length of the CDR3 is 16 residues. CDR1 and CDR2 from the germline V gene are SGHRS and YFSETQ. With 5 bases removed from V and 0 bases from J, the gap between germline ends came to 14 bases.

The chain uses TRBV19 and TRBJ2-2; the D is unclear. V dropped 6 bases and J dropped 6 bases, with 8 bases sitting between them. The CDR3 sequence is 12 residues long. Germline lookup yields CDR1 LNHDA and CDR2 SQIVND (reference sequence). CDR3 sequence reads: CASRTIPGELFF. The CDR3 DNA is TGTGCCAGTAGGACAATCCCCGGGGAGCTGTTTTTT.

The J gene is TRBJ1-4, the V gene TRBV28; the D gene is possibly TRBD1 (5 bases). CDR3 length equals 16 residues. Germline V gene sequence: CDR1 MDHEN, CDR2 SYDVKM. Trimming removed 4 bases at V and 1 base at J, with 13 bases between. The CDR3: CASSSPGGETNEKLFF. In DNA form, the CDR3 reads TGTGCCAGCAGTTCCCCGGGGGGGGAAACTAATGAAAAACTGTTTTTT.

This chain's CDR3 is CASSLTSGGAKEQFF. The CDR3 DNA is TGTGCCAGCAGCTTGACTAGCGGGGGGGCAAAAGAGCAGTTCTTC. The rearrangement uses TRBV7-2 and TRBJ2-1, with 14 bases aligning to TRBD2. The CDR3 has 15 residues. J gave up 10 bases and V 3 bases, and 5 bases lay outside the gene matches. Germline CDR1 is SGHTA and CDR2 is FQGNSA.

The gene calls are TRBV5-1 and TRBJ2-3; TRBD2 is a possible D gene (6 bases). Germline-derived CDR1 and CDR2 are SGHRS and YFSETQ. Deletions cut 3 bases from V and 2 bases from J, with 16 bases between. The CDR3 covers 16 residues. As DNA, the CDR3 is TGCGCCAGCAGCTGGGGGACGGGACTGAACACAGATACGCAGTATTTT. Residues: CASSWGTGLNTDTQYF.

V and J are TRBV7-3 and TRBJ1-2, with 8 bases aligning to TRBD1. Germline V CDR1 and CDR2: SGHTA, FQGTGA. There are 20 residues in the CDR3. V shed 5 bases, J shed 7 bases, and the junction held 27 bases outside the gene matches. The CDR3 here is CASSPFPLSGGPVGVGGYTF. The CDR3 nucleotides read TGTGCCAGCAGCCCCTTCCCTCTGTCAGGGGGCCCCGTTGGTGTTGGTGGCTACACCTTC.

V gene TRBV28 combines with J gene TRBJ2-2; D is ambiguous. CDR3 size: 13 residues. The V end lost 3 bases, the J end lost 5 bases, and 7 bases lay between the germline ends. From germline, CDR1 is MDHEN and CDR2 SYDVKM. The CDR3 sequence is CASSFSRTGELFF. DNA for the CDR3: TGTGCCAGCAGTTTTTCGCGGACCGGGGAGCTGTTTTTT.

The chain couples TRBV6-7 to TRBJ2-6; no definite D call. TRBV6-7 is an ORF, with its function uncertain. CDR3 length equals 16 residues. V lost 0 bases to trimming and J lost 2 bases, with 8 bases between them. The CDR3 coding sequence is TGTGCCAGCAGTTACTCGTTAGAACCTGGGGCCAACGTCCTGACTTTC. It is translated as CASSYSLEPGANVLTF.

V gene TRBV7-2 combines with J gene TRBJ2-5; 8 nucleotides agree with TRBD1. V shed 4 bases and J 5 bases; nucleotides not matched to a gene: 6. The germline V gene encodes CDR1 SGHTA and CDR2 FQGNSA. This CDR3 is built from 14 residues. DNA for the CDR3: TGTGCCAGCAGCTCTCAGGGGGCTCGGGAGACCCAGTACTTC. Its protein product is CASSSQGARETQYF.